Below, one T cell receptor beta chain is given with its context. Its antigen is still unknown. The donors (healthy individuals) were bone marrow donors. Nominal health characterized the donors when sampled, though unrecorded immune exposures were likely. PCR was performed using 60 Vbeta and 13 Jbeta primers. The assay was immunoSEQ multiplex PCR, and TCRdb's table has in-frame clones only and misses some. This sample has around 120,000 clones, with around 85% found just once. These data come from a study of cytomegalovirus exposure and HLA in healthy donors. Study observations and caveats: An analysis done earlier found most TCR beta V segments productive about 87% or about 30% of the time.

Trimming took off 7 bases at V and 5 bases at J, with 11 bases between the two ends. Germline CDR1 and CDR2: SQVTM and ANQGSEA. CDR3 size: 12 residues. This chain joins TRBV29-1 and TRBJ2-2; D perhaps matches TRBD1 (6 bases). This TCR derives from a boy between 10 and 17 years old in good health and CMV-seronegative. The specimen was PBMCs. The CDR3: CSAGQPTGELFF. The CDR3 DNA sequence: TGCAGCGCTGGACAGCCAACCGGGGAGCTGTTTTTT.